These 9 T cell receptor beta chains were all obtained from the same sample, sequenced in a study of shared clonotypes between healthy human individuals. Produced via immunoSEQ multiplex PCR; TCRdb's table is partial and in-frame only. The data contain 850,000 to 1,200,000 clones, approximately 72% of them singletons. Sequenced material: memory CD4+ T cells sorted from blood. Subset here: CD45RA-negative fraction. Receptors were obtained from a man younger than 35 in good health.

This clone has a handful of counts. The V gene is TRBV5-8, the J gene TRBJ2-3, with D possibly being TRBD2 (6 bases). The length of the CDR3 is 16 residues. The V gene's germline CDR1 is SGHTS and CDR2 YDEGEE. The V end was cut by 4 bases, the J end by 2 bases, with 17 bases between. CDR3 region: CASSLGPTRYTDTQYF. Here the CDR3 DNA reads TGTGCCAGCAGCCTAGGCCCGACTAGGTACACAGATACGCAGTATTTT.

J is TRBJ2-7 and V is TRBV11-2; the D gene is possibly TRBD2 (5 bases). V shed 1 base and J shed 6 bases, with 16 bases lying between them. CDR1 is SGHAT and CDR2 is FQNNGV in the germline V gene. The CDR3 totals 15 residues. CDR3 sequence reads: CASSLGPWSEGEQYF. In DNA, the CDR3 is TGTGCCAGCAGCTTAGGGCCCTGGAGTGAGGGCGAGCAGTACTTC.

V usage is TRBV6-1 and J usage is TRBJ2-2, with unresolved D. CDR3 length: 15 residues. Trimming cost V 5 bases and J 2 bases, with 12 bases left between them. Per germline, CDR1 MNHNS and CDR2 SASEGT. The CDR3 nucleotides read TGTGCCAGCAGTCCCGTCGCGGTCAACACCGGGGAGCTGTTTTTT. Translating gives CASSPVAVNTGELFF.

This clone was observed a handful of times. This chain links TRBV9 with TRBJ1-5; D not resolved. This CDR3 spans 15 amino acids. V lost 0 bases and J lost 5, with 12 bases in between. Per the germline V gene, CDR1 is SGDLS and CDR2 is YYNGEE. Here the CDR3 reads CASSVEGKVYQPQHF. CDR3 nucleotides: TGTGCCAGCAGCGTAGAAGGGAAAGTATATCAGCCCCAGCATTTT. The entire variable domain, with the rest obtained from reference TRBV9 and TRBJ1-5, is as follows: DSGVTQTPKHLITATGQRVTLRCSPRSGDLSVYWYQQSLDQGLQFLIQYYNGEERAKGNILERFSAQQFPDLHSELNLSSLELGDSALYFCASSVEGKVYQPQHFGDGTRLSIL.

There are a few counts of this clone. The CDR3 coding sequence is TGTGCCAGCAGAAATAGAGGGGGGACGGACGGTGAAGCTTTCTTT. Its translation is CASRNRGGTDGEAFF. The chain joins TRBV27 to TRBJ1-1; a possible D gene is TRBD1 (6 bases). The ends were cut back, 6 bases at V and 7 bases at J, with 21 bases in the middle. Germline CDR1 reads MNHEY; CDR2 reads SMNVEV (reference sequence). CDR3 size: 15 residues.

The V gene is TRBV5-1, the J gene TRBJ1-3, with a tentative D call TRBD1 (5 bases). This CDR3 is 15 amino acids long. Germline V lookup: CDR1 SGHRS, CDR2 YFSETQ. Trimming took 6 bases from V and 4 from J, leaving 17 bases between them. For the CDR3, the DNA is TGCGCCAGCACCAACACCGGACAATACGGAAACACCATATATTTT. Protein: CASTNTGQYGNTIYF.

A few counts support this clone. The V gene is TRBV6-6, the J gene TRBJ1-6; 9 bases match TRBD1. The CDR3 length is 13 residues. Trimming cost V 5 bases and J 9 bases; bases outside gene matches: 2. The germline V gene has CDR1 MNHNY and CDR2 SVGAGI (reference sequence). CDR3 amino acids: CASSGDRVSPLHF. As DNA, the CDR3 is TGTGCCAGCAGTGGGGACAGGGTTTCACCCCTCCACTTT.

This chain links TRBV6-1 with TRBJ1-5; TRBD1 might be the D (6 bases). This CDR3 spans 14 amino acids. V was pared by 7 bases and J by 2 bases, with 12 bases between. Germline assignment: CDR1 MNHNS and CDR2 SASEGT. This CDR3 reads CASNRGAGNQPQHF. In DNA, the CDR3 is TGTGCCAGCAATCGGGGGGCTGGCAATCAGCCCCAGCATTTT.

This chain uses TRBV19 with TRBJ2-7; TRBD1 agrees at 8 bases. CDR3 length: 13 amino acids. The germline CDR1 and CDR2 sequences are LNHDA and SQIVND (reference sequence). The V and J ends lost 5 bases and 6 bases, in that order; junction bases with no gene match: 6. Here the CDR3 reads CASSADRGGEQYF. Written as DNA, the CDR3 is TGTGCCAGTAGTGCCGACAGGGGTGGCGAGCAGTACTTC. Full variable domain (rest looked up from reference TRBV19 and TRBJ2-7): DGGITQSPKYLFRKEGQNVTLSCEQNLNHDAMYWYRQDPGQGLRLIYYSQIVNDFQKGDIAEGYSVSREKKESFPLTVTSAQKNPTAFYLCASSADRGGEQYFGPGTRLTVT.